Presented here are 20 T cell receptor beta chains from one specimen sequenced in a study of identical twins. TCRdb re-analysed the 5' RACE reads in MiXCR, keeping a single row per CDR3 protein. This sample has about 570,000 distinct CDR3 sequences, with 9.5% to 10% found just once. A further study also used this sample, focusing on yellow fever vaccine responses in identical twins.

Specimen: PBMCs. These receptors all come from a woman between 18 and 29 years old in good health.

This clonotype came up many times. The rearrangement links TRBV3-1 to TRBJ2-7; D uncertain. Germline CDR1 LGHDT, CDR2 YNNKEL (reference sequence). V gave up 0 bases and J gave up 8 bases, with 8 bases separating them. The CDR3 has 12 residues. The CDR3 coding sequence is TGTGCCAGCAGCCAAGACCCCGTCAAGCAGTACTTC. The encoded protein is CASSQDPVKQYF.

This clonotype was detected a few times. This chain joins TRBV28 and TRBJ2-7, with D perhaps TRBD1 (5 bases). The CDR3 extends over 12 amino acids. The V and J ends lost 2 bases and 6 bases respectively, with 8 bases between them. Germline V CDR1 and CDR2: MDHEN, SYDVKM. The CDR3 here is CASSLGAVEQYF. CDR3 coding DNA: TGTGCCAGCAGTTTAGGGGCAGTCGAGCAGTACTTC.

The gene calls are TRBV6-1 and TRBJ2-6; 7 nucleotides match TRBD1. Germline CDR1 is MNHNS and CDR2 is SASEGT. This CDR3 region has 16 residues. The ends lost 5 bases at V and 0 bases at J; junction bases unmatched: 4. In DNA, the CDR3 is TGTGCCAGCAGTCCCGGGACAGCCTCTGGGGCCAACGTCCTGACTTTC. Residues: CASSPGTASGANVLTF.

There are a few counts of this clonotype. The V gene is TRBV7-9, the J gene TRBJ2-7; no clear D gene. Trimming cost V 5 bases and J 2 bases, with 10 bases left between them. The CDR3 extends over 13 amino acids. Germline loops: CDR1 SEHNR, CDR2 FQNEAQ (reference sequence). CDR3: CASSTLGTYEQYF. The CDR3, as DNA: TGTGCCAGCAGCACCCTAGGGACCTACGAGCAGTACTTC.

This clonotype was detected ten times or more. The CDR3 DNA is TGTGCCAGCAGTGTTGCGGTGAGCTCCTACGAGCAGTACTTC. This translates into CASSVAVSSYEQYF. V and J are TRBV25-1 and TRBJ2-7; no reliable D call. Germline values: CDR1 MGHDK, CDR2 SYGVNS. Deletions cut 4 bases from V and 0 bases from J, with 10 bases between. This CDR3 has 14 residues.

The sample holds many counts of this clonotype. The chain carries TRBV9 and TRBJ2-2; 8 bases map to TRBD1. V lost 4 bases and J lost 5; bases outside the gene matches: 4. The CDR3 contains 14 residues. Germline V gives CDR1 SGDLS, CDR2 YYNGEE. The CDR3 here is CASSNRQGTGELFF. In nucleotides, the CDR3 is TGTGCCAGCAGCAACCGACAGGGGACCGGGGAGCTGTTTTTT.

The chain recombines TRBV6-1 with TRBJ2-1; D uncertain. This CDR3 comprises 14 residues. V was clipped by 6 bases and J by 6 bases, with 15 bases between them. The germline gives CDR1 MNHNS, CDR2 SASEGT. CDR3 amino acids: CASSTGGVGNEQFF. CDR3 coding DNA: TGTGCCAGCAGCACCGGTGGGGTAGGCAATGAGCAGTTCTTC.

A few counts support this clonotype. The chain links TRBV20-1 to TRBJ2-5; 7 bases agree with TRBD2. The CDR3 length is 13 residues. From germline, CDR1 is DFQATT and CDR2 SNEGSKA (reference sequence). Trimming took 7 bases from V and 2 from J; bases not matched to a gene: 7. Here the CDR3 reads CSVIGLVQETQYF. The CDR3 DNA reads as TGCAGTGTTATAGGACTAGTACAAGAGACCCAGTACTTC.

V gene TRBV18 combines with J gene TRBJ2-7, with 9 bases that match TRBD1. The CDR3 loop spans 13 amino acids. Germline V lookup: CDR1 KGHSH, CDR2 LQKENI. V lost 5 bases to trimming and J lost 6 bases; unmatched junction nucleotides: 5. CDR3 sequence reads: CASSRTGGFEQYF. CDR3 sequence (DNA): TGTGCCAGCTCAAGAACAGGGGGCTTCGAGCAGTACTTC. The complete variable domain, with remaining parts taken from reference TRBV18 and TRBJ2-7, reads NAGVMQNPRHLVRRRGQEARLRCSPMKGHSHVYWYRQLPEEGLKFMVYLQKENIIDESGMPKERFSAEFPKEGPSILRIQQVVRGDSAAYFCASSRTGGFEQYFGPGTRLTVT.

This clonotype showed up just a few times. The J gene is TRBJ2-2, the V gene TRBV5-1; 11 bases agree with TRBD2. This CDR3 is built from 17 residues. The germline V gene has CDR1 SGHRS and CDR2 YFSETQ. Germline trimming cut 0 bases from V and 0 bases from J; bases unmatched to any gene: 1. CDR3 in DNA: TGCGCCAGCAGCTTGGGACTAGCGGGACCGAACACCGGGGAGCTGTTTTTT. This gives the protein CASSLGLAGPNTGELFF.

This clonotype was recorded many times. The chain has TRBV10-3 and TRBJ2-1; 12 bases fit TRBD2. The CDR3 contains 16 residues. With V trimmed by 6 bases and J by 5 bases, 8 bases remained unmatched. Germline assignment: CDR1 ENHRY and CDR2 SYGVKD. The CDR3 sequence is CAISEKLAGGDNEQFF. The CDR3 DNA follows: TGTGCCATCAGCGAAAAACTAGCGGGGGGAGACAATGAGCAGTTCTTC.

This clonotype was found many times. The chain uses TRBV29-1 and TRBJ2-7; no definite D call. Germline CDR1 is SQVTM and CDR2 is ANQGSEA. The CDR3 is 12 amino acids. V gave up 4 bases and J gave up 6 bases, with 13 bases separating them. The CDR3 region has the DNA TGCAGCGTTGGGACCTATACGCTCGAGCAGTACTTC. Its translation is CSVGTYTLEQYF.

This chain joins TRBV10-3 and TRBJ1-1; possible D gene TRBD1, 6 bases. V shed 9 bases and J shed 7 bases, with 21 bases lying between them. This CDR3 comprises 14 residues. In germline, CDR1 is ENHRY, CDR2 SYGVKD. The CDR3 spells CAISQGSSWDEAFF. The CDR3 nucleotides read TGTGCCATTAGTCAGGGGTCTAGCTGGGATGAAGCTTTCTTT.

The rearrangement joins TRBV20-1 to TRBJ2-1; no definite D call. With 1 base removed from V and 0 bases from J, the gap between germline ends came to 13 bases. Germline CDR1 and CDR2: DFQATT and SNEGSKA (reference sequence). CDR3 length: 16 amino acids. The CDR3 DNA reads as TGCAGTGCTAGAGTAGATTCCTCGAGCTCCTACAATGAGCAGTTCTTC. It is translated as CSARVDSSSSYNEQFF.

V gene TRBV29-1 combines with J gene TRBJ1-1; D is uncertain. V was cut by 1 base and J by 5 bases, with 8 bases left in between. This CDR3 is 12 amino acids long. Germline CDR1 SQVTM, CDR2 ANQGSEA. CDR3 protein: CSVEGELTEAFF. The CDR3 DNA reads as TGCAGCGTTGAAGGGGAGTTGACTGAAGCTTTCTTT.

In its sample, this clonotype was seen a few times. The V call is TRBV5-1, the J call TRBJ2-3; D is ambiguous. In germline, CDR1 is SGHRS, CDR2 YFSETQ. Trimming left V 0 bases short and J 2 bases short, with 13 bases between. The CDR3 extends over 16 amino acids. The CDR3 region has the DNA TGCGCCAGCAGCTTGGGGTCCGGACCTCTCACAGATACGCAGTATTTT. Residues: CASSLGSGPLTDTQYF.

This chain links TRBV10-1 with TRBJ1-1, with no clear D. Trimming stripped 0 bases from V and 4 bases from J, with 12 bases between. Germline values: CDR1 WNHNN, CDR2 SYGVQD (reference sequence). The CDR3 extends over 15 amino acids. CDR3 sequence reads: CASSESDLGTTEAFF. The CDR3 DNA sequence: TGCGCCAGCAGTGAGTCGGATTTAGGAACCACTGAAGCTTTCTTT.

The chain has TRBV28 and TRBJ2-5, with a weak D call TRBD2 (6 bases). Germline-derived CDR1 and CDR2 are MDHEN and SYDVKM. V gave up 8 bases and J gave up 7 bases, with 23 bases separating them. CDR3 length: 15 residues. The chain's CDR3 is CASSEGLPPVGTQYF. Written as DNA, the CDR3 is TGTGCCAGCTCCGAGGGACTTCCCCCGGTCGGGACCCAGTACTTC.

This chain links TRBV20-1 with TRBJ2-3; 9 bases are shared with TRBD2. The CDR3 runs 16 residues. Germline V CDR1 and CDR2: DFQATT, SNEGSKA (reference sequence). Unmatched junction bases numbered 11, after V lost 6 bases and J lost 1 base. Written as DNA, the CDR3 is TGCAGTGCGCCGCCGGGTAGCGGGGGCCGCACAGATACGCAGTATTTT. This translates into CSAPPGSGGRTDTQYF.

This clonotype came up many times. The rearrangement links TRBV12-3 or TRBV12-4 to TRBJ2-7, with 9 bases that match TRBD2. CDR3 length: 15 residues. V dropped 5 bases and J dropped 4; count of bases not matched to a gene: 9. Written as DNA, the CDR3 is TGTGCCAGCAGTCCTTTAGCGGGAGTCTCGTACGAGCAGTACTTC. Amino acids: CASSPLAGVSYEQYF.